These T cell receptor beta chains were read from a single sample in a study of neoadjuvant anti-PD-1 for oral cavity cancer. Data came from immunoSEQ multiplex PCR; TCRdb stores just in-frame clones and leaves some out. The table has thousands of clones, 70% seen once. The sequencing used PBMCs, collected after nivolumab (anti-PD-1) treatment. Receptor source: a person between 40 and 79 years old with oral cavity squamous cell carcinoma. CDR3s include the opening cysteine and the closing phenylalanine or tryptophan. The D gene is left open where the match is weak. Expanded clones are given a class, and other clones once, few, many or no size at all.

CASSIEGGSGEQYF,TGTGCCAGTAGTATAGAGGGGGGCTCGGGCGAGCAGTACTTC,-,TRBV19,-,TRBJ2-7
CASSQEVYQDTLNTEAFF,TGCGCCAGCAGCCAAGAGGTCTATCAGGACACTTTGAACACTGAAGCTTTCTTT,-,TRBV4-3,-,TRBJ1-1
CASSRGGSSYEQYF,TGTGCCAGCAGCCGGGGGGGGAGCTCCTACGAGCAGTACTTC,TRBD2,TRBV25-1,few,TRBJ2-7
CASSSGLAGAFSTDTQYF,TGTGCCAGCAGCTCCGGCCTAGCGGGGGCCTTTAGCACAGATACGCAGTATTTT,TRBD2,TRBV7-8,-,TRBJ2-3
CASSLEWGRVTGELFF,TGTGCCAGCAGCTTAGAATGGGGCAGGGTAACCGGGGAGCTGTTTTTT,-,TRBV11-2,-,TRBJ2-2
CASSFGIGQTYEQYF,TGTGCCAGCAGCTTCGGGATTGGTCAGACCTACGAGCAGTACTTC,-,TRBV9,few,TRBJ2-7
CASRTTSGATGELFF,TGTGCCAGTAGGACGACTAGCGGGGCAACCGGGGAGCTGTTTTTT,TRBD2,TRBV19,few,TRBJ2-2
CASSIGTQNYEQYF,TGTGCCAGTAGTATCGGAACCCAAAACTACGAGCAGTACTTC,-,TRBV19,-,TRBJ2-7
CASSPDRANEKLFF,TGTGCCAGCAGCCCGGACAGAGCTAATGAAAAACTGTTTTTT,-,TRBV11-1,-,TRBJ1-4
CASSVTGVESTDTQYF,TGTGCCAGCAGCGTCACAGGGGTCGAAAGCACAGATACGCAGTATTTT,TRBD1,TRBV7-9,-,TRBJ2-3
CASSLTEATNEKLFF,TGTGCCAGCAGCCTGACGGAAGCAACTAATGAAAAACTGTTTTTT,-,TRBV4-2,-,TRBJ1-4
CASSVGDQPQHF,TGTGCCAGCAGCGTAGGCGATCAGCCCCAGCATTTT,-,TRBV9,-,TRBJ1-5
CASSDWDQPQHF,TGTGCCAGCAGTGATTGGGATCAGCCCCAGCATTTT,-,TRBV6-1,-,TRBJ1-5
CASRPQGSSGANVLTF,TGTGCCAGCAGACCACAGGGGTCCTCTGGGGCCAACGTCCTGACTTTC,TRBD1,TRBV7-2,-,TRBJ2-6
CASSESGKGQTQYF,TGCGCCAGCAGTGAGTCGGGAAAGGGCCAGACCCAGTACTTC,-,TRBV10-1,-,TRBJ2-5
CASSSDTSTYEQYF,TGTGCCAGCAGCTCGGACACCTCAACCTACGAGCAGTACTTC,-,TRBV13,few,TRBJ2-7
CASSRDSNSPLHF,TGCGCCAGCAGCCGGGACAGTAATTCACCCCTCCACTTT,TRBD1,TRBV5-1,once,TRBJ1-6
CASRPGTGGGNMNTEAFF,TGTGCCAGCAGACCCGGGACAGGGGGCGGAAATATGAACACTGAAGCTTTCTTT,TRBD1,TRBV5-8,-,TRBJ1-1
CASSVFGARRAYEQYF,TGTGCCAGCAGCGTCTTTGGGGCAAGGAGGGCCTACGAGCAGTACTTC,-,TRBV7-8,-,TRBJ2-7
CASSFIGEKLFF,TGTGCCAGCAGTTTTATTGGGGAAAAACTGTTTTTT,-,TRBV27,once,TRBJ1-4
CASSSYTDTQYF,TGCGCCAGCAGCTCCTACACAGATACGCAGTATTTT,-,TRBV5-1,-,TRBJ2-3
CASSGQSNTGELFF,TGTGCCAGCTCGGGACAGTCGAACACCGGGGAGCTGTTTTTT,TRBD1,TRBV18,-,TRBJ2-2
CASSLAGAQETQYF,TGTGCCAGCAGCTTGGCAGGGGCTCAAGAGACCCAGTACTTC,-,TRBV5-4,-,TRBJ2-5
CASSLYYLGPDNEQFF,TGTGCCAGCAGCCTTTACTACTTAGGACCTGACAATGAGCAGTTCTTC,-,TRBV7-2,-,TRBJ2-1
CASSQDLRGPNTEAFF,TGTGCCAGCAGCCAAGATCTTAGGGGGCCGAACACTGAAGCTTTCTTT,TRBD1,TRBV14,-,TRBJ1-1
CASSSRLAKETQYF,TGTGCCAGCAGCTCACGACTAGCGAAGGAGACCCAGTACTTC,TRBD2,TRBV6-5,-,TRBJ2-5
CASSPRGGNYGYTF,TGTGCCAGCAGTCCCCGAGGCGGTAACTATGGCTACACCTTC,-,TRBV2,-,TRBJ1-2
CAWTVYNQPQHF,TGTGCCTGGACAGTGTACAATCAGCCCCAGCATTTT,-,TRBV30,-,TRBJ1-5
CASSLSGQGNGEQYF,TGTGCCAGCAGTTTATCGGGACAGGGGAATGGCGAGCAGTACTTC,TRBD1,TRBV27,-,TRBJ2-7
CASKDLEEGEQYF,TGTGCCAGTAAAGACTTAGAGGAGGGCGAGCAGTACTTC,-,TRBV19,-,TRBJ2-7
CTAQLQETQYF,TGCACCGCACAGCTTCAAGAGACCCAGTACTTC,-,TRBV20-1,-,TRBJ2-5
CAWSMTGSSNQPQHF,TGTGCCTGGAGCATGACAGGGTCGAGCAATCAGCCCCAGCATTTT,TRBD1,TRBV30,-,TRBJ1-5
CSVAGMLDTEAFF,TGCAGCGTTGCGGGGATGCTGGACACTGAAGCTTTCTTT,-,TRBV29-1,-,TRBJ1-1
CASSFRQGSTDTQYF,TGTGCCAGCAGCTTTAGACAGGGGAGCACAGATACGCAGTATTTT,TRBD1,TRBV7-9,-,TRBJ2-3
CASSDGRGDEKLFF,TGTGCCAGCAGTGACGGCAGAGGCGATGAAAAACTGTTTTTT,-,TRBV2,-,TRBJ1-4
CASSYSTNEQYF,TGTGCCAGCAGTTACTCAACAAACGAGCAGTACTTC,-,TRBV6-6,-,TRBJ2-7
CATNPYEGGTEAFF,TGTGCCACCAACCCTTACGAGGGTGGCACTGAAGCTTTCTTT,-,TRBV10-3,-,TRBJ1-1
CASSKMGYGYTF,TGTGCCAGCAGTAAGATGGGCTATGGCTACACCTTC,-,TRBV27,-,TRBJ1-2
CASSPYRDSATEAFF,TGCGCCAGCAGCCCTTACCGGGACAGTGCCACTGAAGCTTTCTTT,TRBD1,TRBV4-1,-,TRBJ1-1
CASSLRLAGSTDTQYF,TGTGCCAGCAGCTTAAGACTAGCGGGGAGCACAGATACGCAGTATTTT,TRBD2,TRBV7-2,-,TRBJ2-3